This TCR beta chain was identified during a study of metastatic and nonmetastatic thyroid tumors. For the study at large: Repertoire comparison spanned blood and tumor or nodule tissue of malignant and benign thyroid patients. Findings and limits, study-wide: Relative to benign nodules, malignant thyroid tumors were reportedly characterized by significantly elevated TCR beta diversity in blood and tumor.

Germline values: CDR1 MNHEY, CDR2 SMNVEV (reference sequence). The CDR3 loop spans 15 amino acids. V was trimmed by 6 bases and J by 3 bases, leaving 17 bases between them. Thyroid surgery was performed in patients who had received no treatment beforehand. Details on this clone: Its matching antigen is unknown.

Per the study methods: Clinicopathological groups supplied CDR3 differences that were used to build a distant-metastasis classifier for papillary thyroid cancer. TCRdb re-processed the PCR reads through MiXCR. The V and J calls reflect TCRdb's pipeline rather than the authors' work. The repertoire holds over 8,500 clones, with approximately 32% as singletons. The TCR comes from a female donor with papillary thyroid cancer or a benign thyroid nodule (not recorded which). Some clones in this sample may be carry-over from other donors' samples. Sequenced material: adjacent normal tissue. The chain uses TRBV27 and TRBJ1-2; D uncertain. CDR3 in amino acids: CASRDLHGVHYGYTF. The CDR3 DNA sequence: TGTGCCAGCAGGGACCTTCATGGAGTTCACTATGGCTACACCTTC.